The text below deals with one T cell receptor beta chain. Its antigen is currently unknown. This record comes from a study of vaccination and CD4 T cells after COVID-19. On the study more broadly: Sampling after COVID took place at a median of about 98 days (range 35 to 161) following diagnosis. Study-level points and caveats: Relatively few convalescent patients were studied; early post-infection timepoints were not included.

CDR1 is MNHEY, CDR2 SVGAGI, per germline. This CDR3 has 16 amino acids. V dropped 0 bases and J dropped 0 bases, with 11 bases sitting between them. Researchers used the Oncomine TCR Beta short-read assay to sequence DNA from cultured CD4+ T cells. TCRdb independently ran MiXCR on the PCR reads; one entry per CDR3 protein. The repertoire holds roughly 14,000 distinct CDR3 sequences, with around 50% as singletons. Treatment given: roughly 10-day PBMC culture with coronavirus spike peptide pools or control peptides (ViraFEST assay). Before TCRs were sequenced, ViraFEST expanded antigen-specific T cells with peptide pools. Days 3 and 7 were when half the medium was replaced with fresh IL-2 medium.

Sequences were obtained from CD4+ T cells from blood, cultured in vitro. The chain combines TRBV6-5 with TRBJ1-1; D unresolved. The sequence derives from a human donor who had recovered from COVID-19. The CDR3, as DNA: TGTGCCAGCAGTTACTCGTTTGCGGTGATGAACACTGAAGCTTTCTTT. Translation: CASSYSFAVMNTEAFF.